The clone carrying this T cell receptor beta chain appeared once. Its antigen is unknown. A minimum of 6 micrograms of total RNA was extracted per sample. These data belong to a study of blood T cells in healthy people across ages. Regarding the study as a whole: It was held that the diversity estimates obtained from one million T cells were underestimates.

The length of the CDR3 is 17 residues. With 6 bases clipped from V and 3 bases from J, the junction kept 15 bases outside the gene matches. Germline V CDR1 and CDR2: SNHLY, FYNNEI. Together with a sample-barcoded 5' primer, a J-beta primer mix was included in a second PCR lasting roughly 7 to 11 cycles. MiXCR was run by TCRdb on the 5' RACE reads, yielding one entry per CDR3 protein. The data show fewer than 950,000 distinct CDR3 sequences, about 37% seen once. What was sequenced was blood. The chain has TRBV2 and TRBJ1-2; the match to TRBD1 covers 8 bases. The sequence was collected from a young man in good health. Written as DNA, the CDR3 is TGTGCCAGCAGCCGACGGGGCAGGGGGCGCCTATACTATGGCTACACCTTC. Protein product: CASSRRGRGRLYYGYTF.